Detailed here is one TCR beta chain. The sample originates from a study of cytomegalovirus exposure and HLA in healthy donors. Primers for the PCR totalled 60 Vbeta and 13 Jbeta. Original analysis: A follow-up analysis tallied around 76 million unique TCR beta chains, 8.5 million to 14 million shared. The data were produced by immunoSEQ multiplex PCR, yet TCRdb's version contains in-frame clones alone and is incomplete. The V and J calls and clone size were taken over from that table, and D and trimming were inferred from the DNA. The sample has roughly 80,000 clones, over 60% seen once; the top ten hold around 0.96%. Germline CDR1 reads SGHTA; CDR2 reads FQGNSA. This CDR3 has 17 residues. The V and J ends lost 0 bases and 6 bases, in that order; junction bases with no gene match: 13.

Sequenced sample: PBMCs. This sequence was found in a male donor in good health and CMV-seronegative. The V call is TRBV7-2, the J call TRBJ2-5; 7 nucleotides align to TRBD2. DNA for the CDR3: TGTGCCAGCAGCTTAGCGGGGGGGAATAGCGGAGGGCAGACCCAGTACTTC. As protein: CASSLAGGNSGGQTQYF.